This T cell receptor beta chain was recorded in a study of blood T cell repertoires in COVID-19. Study as a whole: Researchers got acute and convalescent COVID-19 samples from the United States, Italy and Spain. Sources were T cells, B-cell-depleted T cells, or PBMCs; the material itself was cDNA or gDNA.

In the original analysis: Using reference gene primer amplification, nucleated cell counts were estimated. Method: immunoSEQ multiplex PCR; TCRdb's copy keeps in-frame clones and lacks some. V and J calls and clone size are as listed in that table; D and trimming were resolved from the DNA. The table shows about 210,000 clones, with 83% occurring only once. V lost 3 bases to trimming and J lost 1 base, with 6 bases between them. The CDR3 spans 13 residues. Germline loops: CDR1 SGHTA, CDR2 FQGTGA. The chain has TRBV7-3 and TRBJ1-1; tentative D call: TRBD1 (6 bases). Material for sequencing was peripheral blood. This clonotype was obtained from a woman aged 40 to 50 with active or convalescent COVID-19. The CDR3 protein is CASSLGQNTEAFF. The CDR3 coding sequence is TGTGCCAGCAGCTTGGGACAGAACACTGAAGCTTTCTTT.